These 18 T cell receptor beta chains were sequenced from one sample in a study of Ad26.COV2.S vaccination and SARS-CoV-2 variants (dated by TCRdb to the early 2020s). The treatment or condition label, as the study defines it: about 20 received Ad26.COV2.S at low or high dose, single or two shots; 5 received placebo; per-sample allocation not given. Repertoires of vaccine and placebo recipients were sequenced from samples taken on day 63 after the first injection. The library was produced with the immunoSEQ multiplex PCR assay. Not all clones reach the TCRdb copy of this immuneACCESS table, which keeps in-frame sequences only. Checked studies attribute under half of the gap to unresolved V genes and leave the rest unexplained. The sample includes more than 300,000 clones, with around 83% observed a single time. The ten largest clones represent around 2% of the sample. The sequencing used peripheral blood, collected in a trial of Ad26.COV2.S vaccine versus placebo. These receptors were collected from a person aged 18 to 59 who received the Ad26.COV2.S COVID-19 vaccine or a placebo.

V is TRBV11-2 and J is TRBJ2-6; D tentatively fits TRBD1 or TRBD2 (6 bases each). CDR1 is SGHAT, CDR2 FQNNGV, per germline. This CDR3 has 17 amino acids. Between the trimmed V and J ends, which lost 5 bases and 2 bases, there was a span of 16 bases. CDR3 sequence (DNA): TGTGCCAGCAGCCGCTTTAGGGGGGTCGCTGGGGCCAACGTCCTGACTTTC. It translates to CASSRFRGVAGANVLTF.

The V call is TRBV7-9, the J call TRBJ2-7; the D gene is possibly TRBD1 (5 bases). In germline, CDR1 is SEHNR, CDR2 FQNEAQ (reference sequence). Trimming took off 5 bases at V and 5 bases at J, with 16 bases between the two ends. The CDR3 totals 14 residues. CDR3 bases: TGTGCCAGCAGCCGAACGCCAGGGAAGGACGAGCAGTACTTC. It is translated as CASSRTPGKDEQYF.

CDR3 sequence reads: CASSILTGTGGSYEQYF. CDR3 nucleotide sequence: TGCGCCAGCAGCATACTAACTGGGACAGGGGGTTCCTACGAGCAGTACTTC. The V call is TRBV5-1, the J call TRBJ2-7, with 11 bases aligning to TRBD1. V was clipped by 4 bases and J by 1 base; unmatched bases: 10. Germline CDR1 reads SGHRS; CDR2 reads YFSETQ. This CDR3 is 17 amino acids long.

The chain combines TRBV19 with TRBJ1-5, with D perhaps TRBD1 (6 bases). The CDR3 extends over 16 amino acids. Trimming removed 6 bases at V and 1 base at J, with 16 bases between. Germline V gene data show CDR1 as LNHDA and CDR2 as SQIVND (reference sequence). CDR3 sequence: CASRISGTNSNQPQHF. Here the CDR3 DNA reads TGTGCCAGTAGAATATCCGGGACAAACAGCAATCAGCCCCAGCATTTT.

This chain connects TRBV4-1 to TRBJ2-6; D may be TRBD2 (7 bases). CDR1 is MGHRA and CDR2 is YSYEKL in the germline V gene. V lost 0 bases and J 2 bases, leaving 11 bases between the germline ends. The CDR3 loop spans 17 amino acids. CDR3 region: CASSQDPGGTGANVLTF. The CDR3 DNA follows: TGCGCCAGCAGCCAAGATCCGGGGGGCACTGGGGCCAACGTCCTGACTTTC.

V usage is TRBV3-1 (or the pseudogene TRBV3-2) and J usage is TRBJ2-2, with D perhaps matching TRBD1 or TRBD2 (6 bases each). The CDR3 loop spans 16 amino acids. Germline V gene sequence: CDR1 LGHDT, CDR2 YNNKEL (reference sequence). V was pared by 0 bases and J by 5 bases, with 13 bases between. Here the CDR3 DNA reads TGTGCCAGCAGCCAAGAACGGGGGCGGGGTACCGGGGAGCTGTTTTTT. Translated, it gives CASSQERGRGTGELFF.

This clone has just one count. V usage is TRBV9 and J usage is TRBJ2-1, with D uncertain. This CDR3 contains 13 residues. Between the trimmed V and J ends, which lost 2 bases and 7 bases, there was a span of 10 bases. CDR1 is SGDLS, CDR2 YYNGEE, per germline. The CDR3 is CASSVNLRNEQFF. For the CDR3, the DNA is TGTGCCAGCAGCGTCAACTTGAGGAATGAGCAGTTCTTC.

The chain has TRBV5-1 and TRBJ2-3, with TRBD1 identical over 7 bases. This CDR3 spans 18 amino acids. Germline trimming cut 1 base from V and 0 bases from J; bases unmatched to any gene: 11. The germline CDR1 and CDR2 sequences are SGHRS and YFSETQ. In DNA form, the CDR3 reads TGCGCCAGCAGCTTGACACCCGTCCGGACAGGCAGCACAGATACGCAGTATTTT. Protein sequence: CASSLTPVRTGSTDTQYF.

The V and J genes are TRBV7-2 and TRBJ1-2, with TRBD1 as a possible D gene (6 bases). Germline loops: CDR1 SGHTA, CDR2 FQGNSA. There are 13 residues in the CDR3. V was cut by 1 base and J by 8 bases, with 11 bases left in between. CDR3 loop: CASSLEGGGGYTF. CDR3 sequence (DNA): TGTGCCAGCAGCTTAGAAGGGGGAGGCGGCTACACCTTC.

The gene calls are TRBV5-4 and TRBJ2-7, with D possibly being TRBD1 (5 bases). The CDR3 contains 15 residues. Trimming removed 1 base from V and 2 bases from J, with 13 bases in between. Looked up from germline, CDR1 is SGHNT and CDR2 is YYREEE (reference sequence). Here the CDR3 DNA reads TGTGCCAGCAGCTTGACAACAGGAGAGGCCTACGAGCAGTACTTC. Translation gives CASSLTTGEAYEQYF.

This clone showed up just a few times. The chain combines TRBV9 with TRBJ2-3; 8 positions match TRBD2. There are 17 residues in the CDR3. Germline CDR1 reads SGDLS; CDR2 reads YYNGEE. Trimming at V came to 5 bases and at J to 6 bases, leaving 17 bases not matched to a gene. The CDR3 here is CASSLGPLSGAGDTQYF. CDR3 DNA: TGTGCCAGCAGTCTAGGGCCCCTTAGCGGGGCCGGGGATACGCAGTATTTT.

This clone was detected once. The V and J genes are TRBV10-2 and TRBJ1-1, with no clear D. The CDR3 contains 12 residues. Looked up from germline, CDR1 is WSHSY and CDR2 is SAAADI. Trimming stripped 2 bases from V and 5 bases from J, with 6 bases between. The CDR3 reads CASSEEETEAFF. CDR3 coding DNA: TGCGCCAGCAGTGAGGAAGAAACTGAAGCTTTCTTT.

The chain uses TRBV11-2 and TRBJ1-2, with a weak D call TRBD1 (5 bases). CDR3 length equals 13 residues. CDR1 and CDR2 (germline): SGHAT, FQNNGV. V shed 3 bases and J shed 4 bases, with 9 bases lying between them. The CDR3 region is CASSFGGTYGYTF. The DNA of the CDR3 is TGTGCCAGCAGCTTCGGCGGGACCTATGGCTACACCTTC. Based on the CDR3 plus reference TRBV11-2 and TRBJ1-2, the full variable domain is EAGVAQSPRYKIIEKRQSVAFWCNPISGHATLYWYQQILGQGPKLLIQFQNNGVVDDSQLPKDRFSAERLKGVDSTLKIQPAKLEDSAVYLCASSFGGTYGYTFGSGTRLTVV.

This chain links TRBV5-4 with TRBJ1-1; the match to TRBD1 covers 7 bases. Germline trimming cut 5 bases from V and 7 bases from J; bases unmatched to any gene: 14. The CDR3 length is 15 residues. The germline V gene encodes CDR1 SGHNT and CDR2 YYREEE (reference sequence). CDR3 protein: CASRVGQGERGEAFF. Here the CDR3 DNA reads TGTGCCAGCAGGGTGGGGCAGGGGGAGCGTGGTGAAGCTTTCTTT.

This clone was found once. The chain recombines TRBV7-3 with TRBJ2-1; D might be TRBD2 (6 bases). This CDR3 spans 15 amino acids. In germline, CDR1 is SGHTA, CDR2 FQGTGA. V was cut by 6 bases and J by 7 bases, with 19 bases left in between. CDR3 DNA: TGTGCCAGCAGAGCCGGGGGAGCCCCCGGGAATGAGCAGTTCTTC. It yields the protein CASRAGGAPGNEQFF.

The chain has TRBV18 and TRBJ2-2; D uncertain. CDR1 and CDR2 (germline): KGHSH, LQKENI. V was shortened by 8 bases and J by 1 base, with 11 bases between the two germline ends. There are 14 residues in the CDR3. The CDR3 reads CASRRTVNTGELFF. Here the CDR3 DNA reads TGTGCCAGCCGTAGGACGGTGAACACCGGGGAGCTGTTTTTT.

CDR3: CASRSTTGTSLQETQYF. The CDR3 coding sequence is TGTGCCAGCCGATCCACGACAGGGACTTCTCTTCAAGAGACCCAGTACTTC. V gene TRBV5-5 combines with J gene TRBJ2-5; a weak D match, TRBD1 (7 bases). Germline-derived CDR1 and CDR2 are SGHKS and YYEKEE (reference sequence). V lost 7 bases, J lost 2 bases, and 24 bases lay in between. The CDR3 length is 17 residues.

The chain uses TRBV30 and TRBJ2-7, with 11 bases that match TRBD1. This CDR3 spans 14 amino acids. Trimming removed 2 bases from V and 7 bases from J; junction bases left unmatched: 7. The germline CDR1 and CDR2 sequences are GTSNPN and SVGIG (reference sequence). The CDR3 nucleotides are TGTGCCTGGAGTTGGACAGGGGGCCCGGAGGAGCAGTACTTC. Translation: CAWSWTGGPEEQYF.